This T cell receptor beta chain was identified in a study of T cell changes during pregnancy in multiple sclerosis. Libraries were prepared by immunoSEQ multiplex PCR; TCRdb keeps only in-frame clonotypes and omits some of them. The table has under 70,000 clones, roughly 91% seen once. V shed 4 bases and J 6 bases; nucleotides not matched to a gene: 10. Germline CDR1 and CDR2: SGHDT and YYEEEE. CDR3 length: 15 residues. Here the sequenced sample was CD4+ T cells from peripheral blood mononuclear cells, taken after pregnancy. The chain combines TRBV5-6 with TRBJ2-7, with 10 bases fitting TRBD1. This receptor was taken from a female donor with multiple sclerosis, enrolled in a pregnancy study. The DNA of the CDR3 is TGTGCCAGCAGCCTTTCCGGGACAGGGGCCTCCGAGCAGTACTTC. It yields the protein CASSLSGTGASEQYF.